This T cell receptor (beta chain) stems from a study of shared clonotypes between healthy human individuals. On the study more broadly: Samples came from two female and a few male donors aged 18 to 49.

The naive CD8 subset, CD45RO-negative cells positively selected for CCR7, excluded terminally differentiated effector memory CD45RA+ cells. Trimming cost V 4 bases and J 3 bases, with 7 bases left between them. The CDR3 runs 12 residues. Germline V gives CDR1 MGHRA, CDR2 YSYEKL. Sequencing was performed with immunoSEQ multiplex PCR; in TCRdb, only in-frame clones are kept and a portion is missing. The sample records about 2.1 million clones, about 93% being singletons. This receptor was obtained from a man younger than 30 in good health. Some clones in this sample may be carry-over from other donors' samples. The sequenced material came from naive CD8+ T cells from PBMCs. The rearrangement joins TRBV4-1 to TRBJ2-7, with a tentative D call TRBD1 (5 bases). CDR3 DNA sequence: TGCGCCAGCAGCCCTCAGGGCTACGAGCAGTACTTC. Its protein is CASSPQGYEQYF.